This T cell receptor beta chain was documented in a study of blood T cell repertoires in COVID-19 (dated by TCRdb to about 2020). With regard to the full study: Samples covering the acute and convalescent phases of COVID-19 were provided by collaborators in the United States, Italy and Spain. Deeply sampled blood TCRbeta repertoires from subjects exposed to, actively infected with, or recovered from COVID-19 were included in the dataset. The prospective study material was composed of cDNA or gDNA derived from T cells, B-cell-depleted T cells, or PBMCs. Nearly every sample came with metadata listing a de-identified subject ID, COVID-19 status, age in years and sex. Where available, HLA class I and class II types were taken from metadata supplied by the sample provider and were not determined by assay-based typing. The samples were drawn from the first 160 participants of the ongoing ImmuneRACE study and from 950 to 1,500 subjects provided by 6 global collaborators. The repertoires were made available in a free public database intended to serve as a resource for research on the immune response to SARS-CoV-2.

The germline V end is reduced by 7 bases and the J end by 5 bases; junction bases left unmatched: 11. From cysteine to phenylalanine, the CDR3 is 17 amino acids long. Of all the DNA, just the CDR3 is kept, 51 bases in frame from base 1. CDR1 and CDR2 are drawn from the germline V gene (reference sequence): LGHDT, YNNKEL. Whole blood was collected in K2EDTA tubes by collaborating institutions according to the institutions' own protocols. Collaborator samples were shipped for TCRbeta analysis as frozen whole blood, isolated PBMCs, or DNA extracted from either sample type. Broad study findings and their caveats: Clinical and demographic metadata were provided uncurated, with the amount varying by source and participant.

TCRbeta CDR3 regions were amplified from genomic DNA using the immunoSEQ Assay, a bias-controlled multiplex PCR. In the paper's pipeline: Within the assay, amplification of reference gene primers was used to estimate how many nucleated cells each sample contained. To quantify the absolute abundance of each unique TCRbeta CDR3 rearrangement, sequence reads were collapsed and filtered. For each sample, productive Simpson clonality was calculated by taking the square root of Simpson's diversity index across productive rearrangements. In TCRdb, the immuneACCESS table is reduced to in-frame sequences with V and J assigned. These tables do not hold every clone; where another copy was compared, an unresolved V gene accounts for under half, and the others remain unexplained. D and trimming were read from the DNA, whereas the V and J calls and clone size are those reported in that table. The sample contains about 150,000 clones, roughly four fifths of them found a single time. Approximately 16% of the sample comes from the top ten.

For this clone: Its antigen is still unknown. Base-call qualities are not available, and no considerably larger clone is one nucleotide away.

The clonotype was recovered from a human donor with acute or convalescent COVID-19. The donor label of this sample is uncertain. Sequenced material: peripheral blood. This sequence uses TRBV3-1 (or the pseudogene TRBV3-2) and TRBJ2-5, with 15 bases aligning to TRBD2. The CDR3 protein is CASTPGLAGGGFETQYF. In nucleotides, the sequence is TGTGCCAGCACCCCGGGACTAGCGGGGGGAGGATTTGAGACCCAGTACTTC.